These 5 T cell receptor beta chains were all obtained from the same sample, sequenced in a study of shared clonotypes between healthy human individuals. Generated by immunoSEQ multiplex PCR, the TCRdb table keeps only in-frame clones and is missing some. In the table there are about 1 million clones, about 75% of which are singletons. Sequencing was carried out using memory CD4+ T cells sorted from blood. This sample's subset: CD45RA-negative fraction. All receptors derive from a man between 18 and 35 years old in good health.

The chain links TRBV7-9 to TRBJ2-1; D is unresolved. Trimming shortened V by 3 bases and J by 2 bases, and 11 bases separated the two germline ends. The germline CDR1 and CDR2 sequences are SEHNR and FQNEAQ (reference sequence). This CDR3 is built from 15 residues. The CDR3, as DNA: TGTGCCAGCAGCTTGGCGAACGCGGCCTACAATGAGCAGTTCTTC. Residues: CASSLANAAYNEQFF. Supplemented by reference TRBV7-9 and TRBJ2-1, the full variable domain reads DTGVSQNPRHKITKRGQNVTFRCDPISEHNRLYWYRQTLGQGPEFLTYFQNEAQLEKSRLLSDRFSAERPKGSFSTLEIQRTEQGDSAMYLCASSLANAAYNEQFFGPGTRLTVL.

The V and J genes are TRBV4-3 and TRBJ2-1, with TRBD1 as a possible D gene (5 bases). This CDR3 comprises 16 residues. Looked up from germline, CDR1 is LGHNA and CDR2 is YSLEER. V dropped 3 bases and J dropped 5 bases, with 17 bases sitting between them. The DNA of the CDR3 is TGCGCCAGCAGCCAGATTCTGCAGGGTAGTCACAATGAGCAGTTCTTC. Amino acid sequence: CASSQILQGSHNEQFF.

CDR3 protein: CASSLLRGASDTQYF. The CDR3 DNA follows: TGTGCCAGCAGCTTATTAAGGGGGGCGTCCGATACGCAGTATTTT. This chain links TRBV7-9 with TRBJ2-3; tentatively, D is TRBD1 or TRBD2 (6 bases each). CDR1 is SEHNR and CDR2 is FQNEAQ in the germline V gene (reference sequence). The CDR3 runs 15 residues. Trimming left V 2 bases short and J 6 bases short, with 15 bases between.

The V gene is TRBV18, the J gene TRBJ1-2; D gene unclear. The CDR3 is 13 amino acids. Trimming took off 6 bases at V and 11 bases at J, with 19 bases between the two ends. Germline CDR1 and CDR2: KGHSH and LQKENI. The CDR3 region is CASSQAQDGTYTF. In nucleotides, the CDR3 is TGTGCCAGCTCCCAAGCCCAGGACGGCACATACACCTTC.

The chain recombines TRBV6-5 with TRBJ2-7; 9 bases line up with TRBD2. CDR3 length: 13 amino acids. Germline V gene data show CDR1 as MNHEY and CDR2 as SVGAGI. With 4 bases clipped from V and 4 bases from J, the junction kept 2 bases outside the gene matches. The CDR3 here is CASSFAGGYEQYF. Written as DNA, the CDR3 is TGTGCCAGCAGTTTCGCGGGAGGGTACGAGCAGTACTTC.